This T cell receptor beta chain was profiled in a study of T cells in Graves' hyperthyroidism and ophthalmopathy. In the study overall: Blood was drawn when the patient was first diagnosed and still untreated. Points from the study as a whole: Clonotypes that were expanded in thyroid above 0.001 mostly appeared in blood too.

From roughly 9.2 ml of fresh peripheral blood, PBMCs were isolated. About this clonotype itself: What it binds is unknown.

This CDR3 has 10 amino acids. The V and J ends lost 5 bases and 13 bases respectively, with 8 bases between them. Germline V gene lookup returns CDR1 SEHNR and CDR2 FQNEAQ (reference sequence). What was amplified from RNA transcripts were TCR beta CDR3 regions. First-round RT-PCR targeting the TCR CDR3 was performed with the HTBI primer set. Each CDR3 protein is one row after TCRdb ran MiXCR on the multiplex PCR reads. The data contain around 800,000 distinct CDR3 sequences, 38% of them seen just once; the ten biggest clones take up around 10%. The chain employs TRBV7-9 and TRBJ1-4; D not resolved. The specimen was blood. This TCR was recovered from a man between 18 and 35 years old with Graves' hyperthyroidism. In DNA, the CDR3 is TGTGCCAGCAGCCCGGTGGGACTGTTTTTT. It specifies CASSPVGLFF.